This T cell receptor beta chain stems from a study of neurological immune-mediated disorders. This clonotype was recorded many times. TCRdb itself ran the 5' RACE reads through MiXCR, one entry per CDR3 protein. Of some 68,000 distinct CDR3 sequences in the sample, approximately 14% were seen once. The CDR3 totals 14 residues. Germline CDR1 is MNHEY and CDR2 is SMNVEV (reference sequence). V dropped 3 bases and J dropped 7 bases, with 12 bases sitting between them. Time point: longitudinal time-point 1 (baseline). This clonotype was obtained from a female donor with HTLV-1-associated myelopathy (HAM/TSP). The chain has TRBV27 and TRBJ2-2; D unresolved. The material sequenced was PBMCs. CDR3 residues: CASSFTELSGELFF. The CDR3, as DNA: TGTGCCAGCAGTTTCACAGAGTTGAGCGGGGAGCTGTTTTTT.